Here is one T cell receptor (beta chain) with its context. Its antigen is undetermined. The read is 3 residues too short to cover the CDR3 end, so that end is filled in from the germline J gene. This sample was taken from a study of Tregs in tolerant kidney transplant recipients. General study points: Tolerant patients' donor-specific Tregs expanded beyond overall Tregs, suggesting antigen-driven growth. Nucleotide sequences could not be compared across some patients' samples due to primer changes. The small number of patients limits these findings pending further validation.

Sequencing used immunoSEQ multiplex PCR; TCRdb keeps in-frame clones, though not all of them. The repertoire shows approximately 52,000 clones; the top ten hold about 0.85%. CD4+CD25+CD127- Tregs, CD4+CD25- non-Tregs, CD4 and CD8 cells were sorted. The CDR3 totals 16 residues. The germline gives CDR1 SGHRS, CDR2 YFSETQ. V was pared by 7 bases and J by 1 base, with 19 bases between. This clonotype was obtained from a human donor who received a combined kidney and bone marrow transplant. The chain links TRBV5-1 to TRBJ2-3, with a possible D match to TRBD2 (5 bases). This specimen consisted of CD4+ T cells from blood, obtained before the transplant. The CDR3: CASGLRTRGGTDTQYF. The DNA read from the CDR3 is TGCGCCAGCGGCCTCCGTACCCGGGGAGGCACAGATACG.